One sample yielded the 22 T cell receptor beta chains listed below, sequenced in a study of blood T cell repertoires in COVID-19. TCRdb's table, derived via immunoSEQ multiplex PCR, lists solely in-frame clones and lacks some. The sample yields roughly 150,000 clones, 80% seen once. The material sequenced was PBMCs or T cells enriched from blood (not recorded which). The receptors stem from a man aged 35-49 years who had recovered from COVID-19.

This clone showed up just a few times. V and J are TRBV7-6 and TRBJ1-2, with 11 positions matching TRBD1. The CDR3 runs to 17 residues. CDR1 is SGHVS, CDR2 FNYEAQ, per germline. Unmatched junction bases numbered 10, after V lost 5 bases and J lost 2 bases. CDR3 nucleotides: TGTGCCAGCAGCCCCTTGGGGACAGGGGGTTCAAACTATGGCTACACCTTC. It is translated as CASSPLGTGGSNYGYTF.

This clone has just a few counts. The chain's CDR3 is CASSSFRGLHNEQFF. The CDR3 nucleotides are TGTGCCAGCAGCTCATTTCGGGGTCTCCACAATGAGCAGTTCTTC. V usage is TRBV9 and J usage is TRBJ2-1; weak D call: TRBD2 (5 bases). The length of the CDR3 is 15 residues. Germline V CDR1 and CDR2: SGDLS, YYNGEE. V was pared by 4 bases and J by 5 bases, with 16 bases between.

DNA for the CDR3: TGTGCCAGCAGCGGGACTAGCGGGGCTGGGGAGACCCAGTACTTC. Amino acids: CASSGTSGAGETQYF. This sequence joins TRBV7-7 and TRBJ2-5; 13 bases agree with TRBD2. Trimming cost V 5 bases and J 5 bases; bases outside gene matches: 5. This CDR3 has 15 residues. Per germline, CDR1 SSHAT and CDR2 FNYEAQ (reference sequence).

The rearrangement joins TRBV18 to TRBJ2-5, with a tentative D call TRBD1 (6 bases). This CDR3 is 16 amino acids long. The ends were cut back, 2 bases at V and 5 bases at J, with 18 bases in the middle. The germline V gene encodes CDR1 KGHSH and CDR2 LQKENI. The CDR3 DNA follows: TGTGCCAGCTCACCAAGGCGGACACTCCAGGGGGAGACCCAGTACTTC. The encoded protein is CASSPRRTLQGETQYF. The full variable domain, completed using reference TRBV18 and TRBJ2-5, is NAGVMQNPRHLVRRRGQEARLRCSPMKGHSHVYWYRQLPEEGLKFMVYLQKENIIDESGMPKERFSAEFPKEGPSILRIQQVVRGDSAAYFCASSPRRTLQGETQYFGPGTRLLVL.

The V and J genes are TRBV19 and TRBJ2-5; TRBD2 agrees at 7 bases. The length of the CDR3 is 15 residues. V dropped 6 bases and J dropped 5; count of bases not matched to a gene: 12. The germline V gene encodes CDR1 LNHDA and CDR2 SQIVND (reference sequence). The CDR3 region has the DNA TGTGCCAGTAGCCGCTCGCGCGGGAGTGGGGAGACCCAGTACTTC. It yields the protein CASSRSRGSGETQYF.

J is TRBJ1-2 and V is TRBV5-6, with 7 bases identical to TRBD1. This CDR3 has 13 amino acids. The trim removed 1 base at V and 6 bases at J, leaving 3 bases unmatched. The germline CDR1 and CDR2 sequences are SGHDT and YYEEEE. The CDR3 sequence is CASSLRQGDGYTF. CDR3 coding DNA: TGTGCCAGCAGCTTGAGGCAGGGGGATGGCTACACCTTC. Drawing the rest from reference TRBV5-6 and TRBJ1-2, the complete variable domain is DAGVTQSPTHLIKTRGQQVTLRCSPKSGHDTVSWYQQALGQGPQFIFQYYEEEERQRGNFPDRFSGHQFPNYSSELNVNALLLGDSALYLCASSLRQGDGYTFGSGTRLTVV.

A remark on this clone: One end of the junction does not line up with germline, which may come from a read error. The J gene is TRBJ2-2, the V gene TRBV27, with 7 positions matching TRBD2. The CDR3 sequence is 19 residues long. CDR1 and CDR2 (germline): MNHEY, SMNVEV (reference sequence). The CDR3 DNA reads as TGTGCCAGCAGTTTAGGGGGGGGGACGGCCCTCTCGAACCCCGGGGAGCTGTTTTTT. Protein sequence: CASSLGGGTALSNPGELFF.

This sequence joins TRBV10-3 and TRBJ1-1, with 9 bases that match TRBD1. Germline loops: CDR1 ENHRY, CDR2 SYGVKD. V shed 6 bases and J 4 bases; nucleotides not matched to a gene: 6. The CDR3 loop spans 14 amino acids. This CDR3 is CAIRALDRGTEAFF. The CDR3 nucleotides are TGTGCCATCAGGGCATTGGACAGGGGCACTGAAGCTTTCTTT.

This clone was counted once. This chain joins TRBV2 and TRBJ1-3; D uncertain. CDR3 length: 13 residues. Looked up from germline, CDR1 is SNHLY and CDR2 is FYNNEI. V lost 6 bases and J lost 5, with 11 bases in between. CDR3 region: CASSYAARNTIYF. DNA for the CDR3: TGTGCCAGCAGCTACGCGGCTAGAAACACCATATATTTT. The whole variable domain, remainder taken from reference TRBV2 and TRBJ1-3, is EPEVTQTPSHQVTQMGQEVILRCVPISNHLYFYWYRQILGQKVEFLVSFYNNEISEKSEIFDDQFSVERPDGSNFTLKIRSTKLEDSAMYFCASSYAARNTIYFGEGSWLTVV.

The chain is built from TRBV13 and TRBJ2-3, with 8 nucleotides matching TRBD2. Germline CDR1 reads PRHDT; CDR2 reads FYEKMQ (reference sequence). The CDR3 covers 14 residues. V shed 4 bases, J shed 4 bases, and the junction held 4 bases outside the gene matches. The CDR3 protein is CASSSGGGPDTQYF. The CDR3 nucleotides are TGTGCCAGCAGCTCGGGCGGGGGGCCAGATACGCAGTATTTT.

The genes are TRBV4-1 and TRBJ1-3; 7 positions agree with TRBD1. The V segment lost 6 bases and the J segment 4 bases; nucleotides outside the gene matches: 12. Germline loops: CDR1 MGHRA, CDR2 YSYEKL. The CDR3 runs to 16 residues. CDR3: CASSLTLDRDGNTIYF. The CDR3 nucleotides are TGCGCCAGCAGTCTCACGTTAGACAGGGACGGAAACACCATATATTTT.

This clone has just one count. V usage is TRBV24-1 and J usage is TRBJ1-5; D call uncertain. The V gene's germline CDR1 is KGHDR and CDR2 SFDVKD. Trimming pared 9 bases from V and 6 bases from J, leaving 14 bases between. The CDR3 totals 13 residues. CDR3 sequence reads: CATASEGSQPQHF. The CDR3 nucleotides read TGTGCCACCGCATCCGAGGGTTCTCAGCCCCAGCATTTT.

The gene calls are TRBV19 and TRBJ2-1; 11 positions match TRBD2. V was pared by 2 bases and J by 0 bases, with 3 bases of the junction left unmatched. This CDR3 has 17 residues. Germline assignment: CDR1 LNHDA and CDR2 SQIVND (reference sequence). Here the CDR3 reads CASSITSGGSSYNEQFF. In nucleotides, the CDR3 is TGTGCCAGTAGTATAACTAGCGGGGGAAGCTCCTACAATGAGCAGTTCTTC.

The V gene is TRBV6-5, the J gene TRBJ2-7; TRBD1 matches at 11 bases. CDR3 length: 16 residues. Germline CDR1 and CDR2: MNHEY and SVGAGI. V was clipped by 3 bases and J by 1 base; unmatched bases: 5. For the CDR3, the DNA is TGTGCCAGCAGTTATCCGGACAGGGGGCTTTCCTACGAGCAGTACGTC. Encoded protein: CASSYPDRGLSYEQYV.

This clone came up once. The chain uses TRBV2 and TRBJ2-7; D remains unclear. There are 11 residues in the CDR3. CDR1 SNHLY and CDR2 FYNNEI come from the germline V gene. Trimming stripped 6 bases from V and 2 bases from J, with 5 bases between. CDR3 region: CASSPTYEQYF. The DNA of the CDR3 is TGTGCCAGCAGCCCCACCTACGAGCAGTACTTC.

The V call is TRBV12-5, the J call TRBJ1-3; D may be TRBD1 (5 bases). V lost 6 bases and J lost 4, with 13 bases in between. The CDR3 has 14 residues. CDR1 and CDR2 from the germline V gene are LGHNT and FRNRAP. The CDR3 coding sequence is TGTGCTAGTGGCCGCAGGGATTACGGAAACACCATATATTTT. Translating gives CASGRRDYGNTIYF.

This chain connects TRBV15 to TRBJ2-1, with D hard to call. Trimming took off 0 bases at V and 0 bases at J, with 9 bases between the two ends. The CDR3 covers 16 residues. Germline V lookup: CDR1 LNHNV, CDR2 YYDKDF (reference sequence). In DNA, the CDR3 is TGTGCCACCAGCAGAGAGCAGGCCAGCTCCTACAATGAGCAGTTCTTC. It codes for CATSREQASSYNEQFF.

Only one count was recorded for this clone. The J gene is TRBJ2-3, the V gene TRBV7-6, with 9 positions matching TRBD1. Germline trimming cut 5 bases from V and 5 bases from J; bases unmatched to any gene: 11. Germline assignment: CDR1 SGHVS and CDR2 FNYEAQ. The CDR3 is 16 residues long. The DNA for the CDR3 is TGTGCCAGCAGCCTTCGAACAGGGGGCCAGGGAGATACGCAGTATTTT. This encodes CASSLRTGGQGDTQYF.

The V call is TRBV5-1, the J call TRBJ1-4, with 7 bases that match TRBD1. This CDR3 is 14 amino acids long. Germline CDR1 is SGHRS and CDR2 is YFSETQ. J gave up 5 bases and V 5 bases, and 6 bases lay outside the gene matches. For the CDR3, the DNA is TGCGCCAGCAGTAGAGACAGGGTAAATGAAAAACTGTTTTTT. Its translation: CASSRDRVNEKLFF.

The table lists this clone with a few counts. This sequence joins TRBV12-5 and TRBJ2-3; D gene ambiguous. In germline, CDR1 is LGHNT, CDR2 FRNRAP. Trimming stripped 6 bases from V and 3 bases from J, with 10 bases between. The CDR3 spans 13 residues. Here the CDR3 DNA reads TGTGCTAGTGGGGCATTGCAGACAGATACGCAGTATTTT. Its protein product is CASGALQTDTQYF.

The genes are TRBV7-3 and TRBJ2-5, with 8 bases lining up with TRBD1. The junction had 6 bases not matched to a gene; V was cut back by 11 bases and J by 4 bases. The CDR3 extends over 12 amino acids. The germline CDR1 and CDR2 sequences are SGHTA and FQGTGA. CDR3: CAWTGPLETQYF. The CDR3, as DNA: TGTGCCTGGACAGGGCCGTTAGAGACCCAGTACTTC.

The chain joins TRBV6-2 or TRBV6-3 to TRBJ2-3; 7 bases agree with TRBD2. J was trimmed by 1 base and V by 2 bases; bases with no gene match: 6. Germline CDR1 MNHEY, CDR2 SVGEGT. The CDR3 runs to 16 residues. The CDR3 reads CASSYSGLGGTDTQYF. CDR3 sequence (DNA): TGTGCCAGCAGTTACAGCGGACTAGGGGGCACAGATACGCAGTATTTT.